This T cell receptor (beta chain) was captured in a study of cytomegalovirus exposure and HLA in healthy donors. Study conclusions and caveats: TCR beta V- and J-gene trimming, according to a later analysis, was linked to a missense DCLRE1C variant. Analyzed later, association rates of TCRs varied across HLA loci, with DRB1 most and HLA-C fewest. An analysis that came later showed most CMV-associated TCR beta chains appearing HLA-restricted.

A note on this clone: Its antigen is still unknown.

Vbeta (60) and Jbeta (13) primers were used in the PCR. The data were produced by immunoSEQ multiplex PCR, yet TCRdb's version contains in-frame clones alone and is incomplete. The sample holds around 140,000 clones, 70% to 90% seen once. This TCR derives from a woman in her 40s in good health and CMV-seronegative. The sample comprised PBMCs.

CDR3 nucleotides: TGTGCCACCCGACTAACGGGATCGGTCGAGCAGTACTTC. Translation: CATRLTGSVEQYF. This chain links TRBV11-3 with TRBJ2-7; perhaps TRBD2 as D (5 bases). V lost 10 bases and J 6 bases, leaving 19 bases between the germline ends. Germline V CDR1 and CDR2: SGHNT, YENEEA. The CDR3 is 13 amino acids.